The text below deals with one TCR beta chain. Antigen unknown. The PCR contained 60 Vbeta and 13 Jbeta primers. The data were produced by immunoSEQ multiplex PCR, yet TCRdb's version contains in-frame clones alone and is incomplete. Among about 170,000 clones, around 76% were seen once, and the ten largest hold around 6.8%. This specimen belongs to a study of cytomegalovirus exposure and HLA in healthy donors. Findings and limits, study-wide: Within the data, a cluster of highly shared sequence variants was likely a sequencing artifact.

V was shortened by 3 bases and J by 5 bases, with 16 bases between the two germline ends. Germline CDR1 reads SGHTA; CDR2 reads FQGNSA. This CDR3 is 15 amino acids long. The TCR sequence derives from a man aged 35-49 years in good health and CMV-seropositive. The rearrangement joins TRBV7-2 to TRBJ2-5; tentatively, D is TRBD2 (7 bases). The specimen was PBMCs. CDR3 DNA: TGTGCCAGCAGCTTTCGAGGGGGGGCCCAGGAGACCCAGTACTTC. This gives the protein CASSFRGGAQETQYF.